A single sample gave rise to the 22 T cell receptor beta chains below, sequenced in a study of T cells in Graves' hyperthyroidism and ophthalmopathy. The investigators amplified TCR beta CDR3 regions from RNA transcripts. The HTBI set primed first-round TCR CDR3 RT-PCR. TCRdb independently ran MiXCR on the multiplex PCR reads; one entry per CDR3 protein. The profile shows some 92,000 distinct CDR3 sequences, around 37% of them singletons. The sequenced sample was peripheral blood or thyroid tissue (not recorded which). The source of these receptors is a woman younger than 45 with Graves' hyperthyroidism.

This clonotype was counted at least ten times. The chain is built from TRBV7-8 and TRBJ1-5, with D possibly being TRBD1 (5 bases). Germline loops: CDR1 SGHVS, CDR2 FQNEAQ. The length of the CDR3 is 13 residues. Trimming cost V 3 bases and J 9 bases, with 12 bases left between them. The CDR3 region is CASSFREQGPQHF. The CDR3 DNA reads as TGTGCCAGCAGCTTCAGGGAACAAGGGCCCCAGCATTTT. Using reference TRBV7-8 and TRBJ1-5 for the parts outside the CDR3, the full variable domain is GAGVSQSPRYKVAKRGQDVALRCDPISGHVSLFWYQQALGQGPEFLTYFQNEAQLDKSGLPSDRFFAERPEGSVSTLKIQRTQQEDSAVYLCASSFREQGPQHFGDGTRLSIL.

This clonotype was seen only a few times. One base away lies a much larger clone, so this may be a sequencing read error. J is TRBJ1-6 and V is TRBV6-2 or TRBV6-3, with D perhaps matching TRBD1 (6 bases). This CDR3 comprises 14 residues. Germline V CDR1 and CDR2: MNHEY, SVGEGT. V shed 4 bases and J shed 9 bases, with 13 bases lying between them. The CDR3 sequence is CASSSIGGSSPLHF. CDR3 in DNA: TGTGCCAGCAGTTCAATAGGGGGAAGTTCACCCCTCCACTTT.

This clonotype was picked up many times. The chain has TRBV5-1 and TRBJ1-2; D may be TRBD1 (5 bases). Trimming pared 6 bases from V and 3 bases from J, leaving 21 bases between. Germline V lookup: CDR1 SGHRS, CDR2 YFSETQ. The CDR3 runs 16 residues. DNA for the CDR3: TGCGCCAGCACCAAGAACGAGATTTGGGGCGACTATGGCTACACCTTC. Its translation is CASTKNEIWGDYGYTF.

This clonotype appeared a single time. This may come from a read error, since a much larger clone is one base off. Without the conserved terminal phenylalanine or tryptophan, this CDR3 likely stems from a read error. The V gene is TRBV7-2, the J gene TRBJ1-1; D is ambiguous. Germline CDR1 SGHTA, CDR2 FQGNSA. This CDR3 has 14 amino acids. Trimming pared 6 bases from V and 5 bases from J, leaving 16 bases between. CDR3 in DNA: TGTGCCAGCAGTTTTGGCGGGCGCGGTACTGAAGCTTTCTCT. Translating gives CASSFGGRGTEAFS.

For this clonotype: A junction end diverges from the germline sequence, so it may reflect a read error. The chain combines TRBV5-1 with TRBJ2-5; D ambiguous. Germline values: CDR1 SGHRS, CDR2 YFSETQ. The CDR3 sequence is 13 residues long. CDR3 nucleotide sequence: TGTGCCAGCAGCCACCCAGAAGAAGAGACCCAGTACTTC. Amino acid sequence: CASSHPEEETQYF.

This chain uses TRBV7-9 with TRBJ2-7; the match to TRBD1 covers 9 bases. CDR3 size: 17 residues. V lost 7 bases, J lost 3 bases, and 16 bases stayed unmatched. Germline CDR1 reads SEHNR; CDR2 reads FQNEAQ (reference sequence). The CDR3 nucleotides are TGTGCCAGCAACGTGGGACAGGGTTATGGAGCGGACTACGAGCAGTACTTC. It specifies CASNVGQGYGADYEQYF.

The rearrangement links TRBV29-1 to TRBJ2-3, with 8 bases lining up with TRBD1. V trimming: 6 bases; J trimming: 0 bases; junction bases outside the gene matches: 2. CDR3 length: 13 amino acids. Germline V lookup: CDR1 SQVTM, CDR2 ANQGSEA. The DNA of the CDR3 is TGCAGCGTGGACAGGGTTAGCACAGATACGCAGTATTTT. Protein product: CSVDRVSTDTQYF.

This clonotype rates as medium-sized. The genes are TRBV12-3 or TRBV12-4 and TRBJ1-2; D may be TRBD1 (5 bases). Trimming stripped 6 bases from V and 4 bases from J, with 18 bases between. The CDR3 is 15 residues long. The CDR3 is CASRDGQLEGYGYTF. The CDR3 nucleotides are TGTGCCAGCAGGGATGGACAACTCGAAGGCTATGGCTACACCTTC.

The table lists this clonotype with many counts. The chain carries TRBV6-6 and TRBJ1-4, with 10 positions matching TRBD1. There are 15 residues in the CDR3. With V trimmed by 4 bases and J by 7 bases, 6 bases remained unmatched. The germline V gene has CDR1 MNHNY and CDR2 SVGAGI (reference sequence). The CDR3 DNA follows: TGTGCCAGCAGTTTCCCGGGACAGGGGTTTGAAAAACTGTTTTTT. This gives the protein CASSFPGQGFEKLFF.

This clonotype appeared many times. The chain links TRBV7-3 to TRBJ2-2; D is uncertain. The CDR3 spans 13 residues. Per germline, CDR1 SGHTA and CDR2 FQGTGA. V was cut by 5 bases and J by 5 bases, with 9 bases left in between. CDR3 in amino acids: CASSPRRTGELFF. DNA of the CDR3: TGTGCCAGCAGCCCTCGTAGGACCGGGGAGCTGTTTTTT.

The chain links TRBV12-3 or TRBV12-4 to TRBJ2-2; D might be TRBD1 or TRBD2, each matching 5 bases. There are 15 residues in the CDR3. Trimming took 6 bases from V and 2 from J, leaving 13 bases between them. CDR3 in DNA: TGTGCCAGCAGGGGGGTAGCGCATAACACCGGGGAGCTGTTTTTT. Protein sequence: CASRGVAHNTGELFF.

This clonotype occurred many times. This rearrangement joins TRBV6-5 to TRBJ2-7, with 11 bases matching TRBD2. The germline V gene has CDR1 MNHEY and CDR2 SVGAGI. Unmatched junction bases numbered 3, after V lost 0 bases and J lost 2 bases. This CDR3 spans 16 amino acids. CDR3 in DNA: TGTGCCAGCAGTTACTCGACGGGACTAGCGGCCTACGAGCAGTACTTC. Translated: CASSYSTGLAAYEQYF.

The table lists this clonotype with many counts. This chain connects TRBV5-1 to TRBJ1-1, with D unclear. This CDR3 region has 13 residues. Germline V gene lookup returns CDR1 SGHRS and CDR2 YFSETQ. The V gene lost 0 bases and the J gene lost 4 bases, with 7 bases spanning the gap. In DNA form, the CDR3 reads TGCGCCAGCAGCTTGGTAGGCGTCACTGAAGCTTTCTTT. It codes for CASSLVGVTEAFF. The complete variable domain, with remaining parts taken from reference TRBV5-1 and TRBJ1-1, reads KAGVTQTPRYLIKTRGQQVTLSCSPISGHRSVSWYQQTPGQGLQFLFEYFSETQRNKGNFPGRFSGRQFSNSRSEMNVSTLELGDSALYLCASSLVGVTEAFFGQGTRLTVV.

This clonotype was counted ten times or more. The CDR3 coding sequence is TGTGCCAGCACCCCGGGGCGCTGGTATGGCTACACCTTC. This translates into CASTPGRWYGYTF. The J gene is TRBJ1-2, the V gene TRBV6-5, with D tentatively TRBD1 (5 bases). This CDR3 region has 13 residues. CDR1 and CDR2 (germline): MNHEY, SVGAGI. V lost 7 bases and J 5 bases, leaving 14 bases between the germline ends.

This clonotype has only a few counts. V is TRBV15 and J is TRBJ1-1; possible D gene TRBD1, 6 bases. The CDR3 extends over 16 amino acids. In germline, CDR1 is LNHNV, CDR2 YYDKDF (reference sequence). V lost 1 base and J lost 4, with 16 bases in between. The CDR3 region is CATSRGGAGVGTEAFF. The CDR3 coding sequence is TGTGCCACCAGCAGAGGAGGGGCAGGGGTTGGCACTGAAGCTTTCTTT. The variable domain in full, with the rest retrieved from reference TRBV15 and TRBJ1-1, is DAMVIQNPRYQVTQFGKPVTLSCSQTLNHNVMYWYQQKSSQAPKLLFHYYDKDFNNEADTPDNFQSRRPNTSFCFLDIRSPGLGDTAMYLCATSRGGAGVGTEAFFGQGTRLTVV.

With regard to this clonotype: One base away lies a much larger clone, so this may be a sequencing read error. The chain has TRBV11-2 and TRBJ2-1, with 11 bases aligning to TRBD2. Germline V CDR1 and CDR2: SGHAT, FQNNGV. The trim removed 7 bases at V and 8 bases at J, leaving 13 bases unmatched. The CDR3 runs 16 residues. The CDR3: CASTLRLAGLDDEQFF. The CDR3 nucleotides read TGTGCCAGCACCCTAAGACTAGCGGGACTCGACGATGAGCAGTTCTTC.

This clonotype came up many times. J is TRBJ2-3 and V is TRBV5-1; 10 nucleotides match TRBD2. Germline V gene data show CDR1 as SGHRS and CDR2 as YFSETQ. The length of the CDR3 is 15 residues. V lost 6 bases, J lost 1 base, and 5 bases stayed unmatched. The CDR3 sequence: CASTTSGKGTDTQYF. The DNA for the CDR3 is TGCGCCAGCACCACTAGCGGGAAGGGCACAGATACGCAGTATTTT.

This clonotype was found many times. The chain uses TRBV4-1 and TRBJ2-5; tentatively, D is TRBD2 (6 bases). The germline V gene has CDR1 MGHRA and CDR2 YSYEKL. V was cut by 2 bases and J by 4 bases, with 20 bases left in between. This CDR3 is built from 17 residues. The chain's CDR3 is CASSQFIPRERGETQYF. DNA of the CDR3: TGCGCCAGCAGCCAATTTATTCCCCGGGAGCGCGGAGAGACCCAGTACTTC.

In the case of this clonotype: A much larger clone sits a single nucleotide away, making a read error possible. Here the CDR3 DNA reads TGTGCCAGCAGTTTAGGGCCGGAGGGCTCCTACGGGCAGTACTTC. Residues: CASSLGPEGSYGQYF. The chain joins TRBV6-5 to TRBJ2-7, with TRBD2 as a possible D gene (6 bases). Germline lookup yields CDR1 MNHEY and CDR2 SVGAGI. The CDR3 spans 15 residues.

At least ten counts were recorded for this clonotype. V is TRBV12-3 or TRBV12-4 and J is TRBJ2-3, with a tentative D call TRBD1 (7 bases). V was cut by 5 bases and J by 4 bases, with 19 bases left in between. The CDR3 sequence is 16 residues long. CDR3 residues: CASSPTDREVSDTQYF. DNA of the CDR3: TGTGCCAGCAGTCCCACCGACAGGGAGGTATCAGATACGCAGTATTTT.

This clonotype was recorded at least ten times. The CDR3 DNA reads as TGCGCCAGCAGCTTGGAAGGTTACGAGCAGTACTTC. Protein sequence: CASSLEGYEQYF. The V and J genes are TRBV5-1 and TRBJ2-7; the D is unclear. The CDR3 is 12 residues long. Trimming stripped 0 bases from V and 4 bases from J, with 5 bases between. Germline CDR1 is SGHRS and CDR2 is YFSETQ. Variable domain in full (rest from reference TRBV5-1 and TRBJ2-7): KAGVTQTPRYLIKTRGQQVTLSCSPISGHRSVSWYQQTPGQGLQFLFEYFSETQRNKGNFPGRFSGRQFSNSRSEMNVSTLELGDSALYLCASSLEGYEQYFGPGTRLTVT.

The genes are TRBV5-1 and TRBJ2-3, with D unresolved. V lost 1 base to trimming and J lost 4 bases, with 7 bases between them. The germline V gene encodes CDR1 SGHRS and CDR2 YFSETQ. This CDR3 has 13 residues. The CDR3 nucleotides read TGCGCCAGCAGCTTGCTAGGCCCAGATACGCAGTATTTT. Translated, it gives CASSLLGPDTQYF.